This TCR beta chain was captured by sequencing in a study of CD8 T cells in ankylosing spondylitis. This clonotype was seen a handful of times. Antigen unknown. Notes on the study in general: Prior work had noted some motif variants in reactive arthritis blood and synovial fluid. Researchers reportedly found disease-linked clones significantly enriched in matched ankylosing spondylitis synovial fluid. In ankylosing spondylitis blood, a motif of eight highly homologous TCR beta variants appeared characteristic.

Quantitative barcoded 5'-RACE was used to prepare TCR beta libraries. A single record per CDR3 protein comes from TCRdb applying MiXCR to the 5' RACE reads. The top ten clones hold less than 20% of a sample with around 390,000 distinct CDR3 sequences, about a fifth of them seen once. Sequences were obtained from blood, either unsorted or a sorted T cell fraction (not recorded which). This TCR derives from a male donor with ankylosing spondylitis.

CDR3 amino acids: CASRQGREQYF. CDR3 bases: TGTGCCAGTCGACAGGGGCGCGAGCAGTACTTC. This chain connects TRBV19 to TRBJ2-7, with 8 bases that match TRBD1. The CDR3 has 11 amino acids. Germline V lookup: CDR1 LNHDA, CDR2 SQIVND (reference sequence). J lost 6 bases, V lost 8 bases, and 3 bases had no gene match.